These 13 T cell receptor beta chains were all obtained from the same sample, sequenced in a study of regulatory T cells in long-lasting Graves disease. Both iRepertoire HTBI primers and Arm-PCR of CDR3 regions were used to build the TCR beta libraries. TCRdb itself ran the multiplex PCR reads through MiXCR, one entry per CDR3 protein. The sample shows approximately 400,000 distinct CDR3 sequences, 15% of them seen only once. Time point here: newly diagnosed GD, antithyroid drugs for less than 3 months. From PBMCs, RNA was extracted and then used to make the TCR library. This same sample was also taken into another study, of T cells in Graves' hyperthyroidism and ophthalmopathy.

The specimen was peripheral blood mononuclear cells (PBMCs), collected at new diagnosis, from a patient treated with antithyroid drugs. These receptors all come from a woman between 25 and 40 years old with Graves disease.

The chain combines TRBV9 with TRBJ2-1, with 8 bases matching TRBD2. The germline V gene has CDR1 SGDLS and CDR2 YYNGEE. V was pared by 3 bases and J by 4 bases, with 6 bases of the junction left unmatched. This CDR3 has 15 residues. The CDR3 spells CASSAGLAPYNEQFF. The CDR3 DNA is TGTGCCAGCAGCGCTGGACTAGCCCCGTACAATGAGCAGTTCTTC.

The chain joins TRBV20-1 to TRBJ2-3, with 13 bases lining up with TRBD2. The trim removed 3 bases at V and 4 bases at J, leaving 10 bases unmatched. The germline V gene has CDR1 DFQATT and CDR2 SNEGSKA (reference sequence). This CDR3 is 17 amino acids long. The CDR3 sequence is CSASGLAGELWADTQYF. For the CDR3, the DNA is TGCAGTGCTAGCGGACTAGCGGGGGAACTGTGGGCAGATACGCAGTATTTT.

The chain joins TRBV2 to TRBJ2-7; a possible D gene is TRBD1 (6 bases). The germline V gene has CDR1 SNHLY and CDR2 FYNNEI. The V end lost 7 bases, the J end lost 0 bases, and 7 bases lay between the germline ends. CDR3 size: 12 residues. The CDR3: CASNRASYEQYF. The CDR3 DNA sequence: TGTGCCAGCAACAGGGCCTCCTACGAGCAGTACTTC.

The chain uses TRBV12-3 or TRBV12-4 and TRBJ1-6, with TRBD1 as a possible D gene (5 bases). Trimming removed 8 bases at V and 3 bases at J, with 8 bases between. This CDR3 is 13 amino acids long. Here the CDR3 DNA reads TGTGCCAGCTCCAGGGTCTATAATTCACCCCTCCACTTT. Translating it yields CASSRVYNSPLHF.

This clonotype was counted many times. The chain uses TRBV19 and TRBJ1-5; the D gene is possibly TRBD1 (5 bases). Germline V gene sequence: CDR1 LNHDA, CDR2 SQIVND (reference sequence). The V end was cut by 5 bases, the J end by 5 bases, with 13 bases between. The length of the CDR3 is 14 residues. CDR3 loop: CASSAWGVHQPQHF. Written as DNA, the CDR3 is TGTGCCAGTAGTGCCTGGGGGGTCCATCAGCCCCAGCATTTT.

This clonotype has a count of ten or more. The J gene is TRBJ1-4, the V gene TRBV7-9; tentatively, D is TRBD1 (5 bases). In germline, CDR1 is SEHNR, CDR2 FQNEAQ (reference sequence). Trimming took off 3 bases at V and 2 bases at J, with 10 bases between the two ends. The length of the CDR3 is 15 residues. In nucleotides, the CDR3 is TGTGCCAGCAGCTTCGGGGGTTTCACTAATGAAAAACTGTTTTTT. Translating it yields CASSFGGFTNEKLFF.

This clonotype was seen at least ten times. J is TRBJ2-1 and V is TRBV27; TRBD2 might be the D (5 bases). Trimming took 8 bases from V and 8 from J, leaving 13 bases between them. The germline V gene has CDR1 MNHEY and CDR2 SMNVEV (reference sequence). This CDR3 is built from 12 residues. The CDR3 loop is CASGGLLDEQFF. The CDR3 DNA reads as TGTGCCAGCGGCGGGCTACTCGATGAGCAGTTCTTC.

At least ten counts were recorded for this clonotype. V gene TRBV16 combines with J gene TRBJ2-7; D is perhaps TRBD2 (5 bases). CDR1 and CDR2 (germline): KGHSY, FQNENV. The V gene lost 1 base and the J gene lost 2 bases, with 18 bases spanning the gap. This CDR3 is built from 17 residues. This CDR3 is CASSQYITAASTYEQYF. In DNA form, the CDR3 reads TGTGCCAGCAGCCAATATATTACAGCGGCTTCAACCTACGAGCAGTACTTC.

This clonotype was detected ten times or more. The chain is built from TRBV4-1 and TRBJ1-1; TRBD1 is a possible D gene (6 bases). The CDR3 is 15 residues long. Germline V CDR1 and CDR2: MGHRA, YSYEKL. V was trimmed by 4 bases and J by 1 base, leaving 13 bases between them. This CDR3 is CASSRTIQGNTEAFF. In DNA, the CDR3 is TGCGCCAGCAGCCGAACGATACAGGGGAACACTGAAGCTTTCTTT.

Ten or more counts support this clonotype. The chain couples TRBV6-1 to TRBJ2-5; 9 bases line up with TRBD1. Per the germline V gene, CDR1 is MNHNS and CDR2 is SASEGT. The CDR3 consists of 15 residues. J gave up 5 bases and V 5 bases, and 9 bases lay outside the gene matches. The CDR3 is CASSTLGDREETQYF. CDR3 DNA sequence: TGTGCCAGCAGTACGTTAGGGGACAGGGAGGAGACCCAGTACTTC.

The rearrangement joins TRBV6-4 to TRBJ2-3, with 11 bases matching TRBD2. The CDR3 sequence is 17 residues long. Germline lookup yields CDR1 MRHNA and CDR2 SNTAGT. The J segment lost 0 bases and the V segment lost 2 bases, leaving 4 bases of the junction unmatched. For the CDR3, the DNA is TGTGCCAGCAGTGACCGTGGGACTAGCGGCAGCACAGATACGCAGTATTTT. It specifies CASSDRGTSGSTDTQYF.

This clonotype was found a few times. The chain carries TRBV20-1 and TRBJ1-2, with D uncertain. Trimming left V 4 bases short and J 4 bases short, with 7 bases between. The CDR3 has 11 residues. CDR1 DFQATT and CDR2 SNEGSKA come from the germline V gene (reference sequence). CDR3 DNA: TGCAGTGCTACGGACTTCTATGGCTACACCTTC. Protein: CSATDFYGYTF.

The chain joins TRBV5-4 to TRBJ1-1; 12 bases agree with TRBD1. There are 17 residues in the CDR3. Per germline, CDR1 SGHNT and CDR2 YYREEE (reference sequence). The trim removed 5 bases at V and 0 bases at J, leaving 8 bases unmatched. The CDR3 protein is CASSSGTGGWLNTEAFF. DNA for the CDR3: TGTGCCAGCAGTTCCGGGACAGGGGGCTGGTTGAACACTGAAGCTTTCTTT.